The text below deals with one T cell receptor beta chain. As yet, its antigen is unknown. Trimming took off 4 bases at V and 6 bases at J, with 15 bases between the two ends. The CDR3 consists of 14 residues. Germline lookup yields CDR1 SGHAT and CDR2 FQNNGV. Profiled with immunoSEQ multiplex PCR; TCRdb holds only in-frame clones, not every one. The profile covers over 100,000 clones, with more than 75% appearing a single time and 20% to 25% taken by the ten largest. This sample is part of a study of T cell responses to AZD1222 COVID-19 vaccine. Study-level points and caveats: Reports say nearly half of spike-specific TCRs go after unmutated variant regions. Females outnumbered males among donors, who were mostly white British; clonal diversity was possibly underestimated. The peak T cell response came first, and repertoires were sampled only after it. Spike-specific TCR breadth rose after two AZD1222 doses, and depth rose as well.

The chain combines TRBV11-2 with TRBJ1-1, with TRBD1 as a possible D gene (6 bases). This specimen consisted of peripheral blood, obtained on day 0 of AZD1222 vaccination. The clonotype comes from an adult in good health. CDR3 bases: TGTGCCAGCAGCTCAGGACAGACCCGGGCTGAAGCTTTCTTT. The encoded protein is CASSSGQTRAEAFF.